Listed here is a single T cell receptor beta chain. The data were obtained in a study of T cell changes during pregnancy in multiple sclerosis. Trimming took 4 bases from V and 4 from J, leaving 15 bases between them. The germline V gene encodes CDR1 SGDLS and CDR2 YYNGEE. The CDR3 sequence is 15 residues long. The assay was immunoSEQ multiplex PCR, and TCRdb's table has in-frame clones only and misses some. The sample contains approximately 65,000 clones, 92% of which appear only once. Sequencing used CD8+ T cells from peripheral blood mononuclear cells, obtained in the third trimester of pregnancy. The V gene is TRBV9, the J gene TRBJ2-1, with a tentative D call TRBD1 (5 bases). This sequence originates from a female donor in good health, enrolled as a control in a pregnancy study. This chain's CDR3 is CASSPEQAGYNEQFF. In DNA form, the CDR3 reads TGTGCCAGCAGCCCCGAACAGGCCGGGTACAATGAGCAGTTCTTC. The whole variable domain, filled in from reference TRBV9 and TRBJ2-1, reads DSGVTQTPKHLITATGQRVTLRCSPRSGDLSVYWYQQSLDQGLQFLIQYYNGEERAKGNILERFSAQQFPDLHSELNLSSLELGDSALYFCASSPEQAGYNEQFFGPGTRLTVL.